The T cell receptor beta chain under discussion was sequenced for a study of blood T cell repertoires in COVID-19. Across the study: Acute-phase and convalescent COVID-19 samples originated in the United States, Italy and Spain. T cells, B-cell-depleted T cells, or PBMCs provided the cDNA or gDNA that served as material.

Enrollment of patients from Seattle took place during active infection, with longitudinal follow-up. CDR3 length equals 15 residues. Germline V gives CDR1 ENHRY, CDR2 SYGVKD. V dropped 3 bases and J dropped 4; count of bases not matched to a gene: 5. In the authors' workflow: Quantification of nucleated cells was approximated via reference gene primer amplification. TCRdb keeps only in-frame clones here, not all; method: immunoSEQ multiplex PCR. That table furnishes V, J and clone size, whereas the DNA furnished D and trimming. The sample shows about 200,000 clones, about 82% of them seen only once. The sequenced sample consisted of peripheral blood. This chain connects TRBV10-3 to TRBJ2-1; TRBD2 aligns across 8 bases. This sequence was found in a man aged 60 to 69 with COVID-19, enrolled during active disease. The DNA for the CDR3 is TGTGCCATCAGTGATCCCGGGACTAGGTACAATGAGCAGTTCTTC. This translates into CAISDPGTRYNEQFF.